This T cell receptor beta chain is from a study of blood T cell repertoires in COVID-19. Background on the study: Cohort 3 recovered donors had two negative PCRs, clearance, or symptom resolution. Some COVID-19 samples were acute and others convalescent; all came from the United States, Italy and Spain.

Per the germline V gene, CDR1 is SGHNT and CDR2 is YYREEE (reference sequence). The CDR3 is 14 amino acids. The ends were cut back, 0 bases at V and 6 bases at J, with 10 bases in the middle. Assay: immunoSEQ multiplex PCR; the TCRdb copy retains only in-frame clones and omits some. The table has 250,000 to 300,000 clones, more than 75% seen once. The chain joins TRBV5-4 to TRBJ1-3; unclear D gene. The sample was PBMCs or T cells enriched from blood (not recorded which). The clonotype was recovered from a woman between 55 and 75 years old in a cohort exposed to, infected with or recovered from COVID-19 (not recorded which). For the CDR3, the DNA is TGTGCCAGCAGCTTGGGGTTACAGACAAACACCATATATTTT. Protein product: CASSLGLQTNTIYF. The variable domain in full, completed from reference TRBV5-4 and TRBJ1-3, reads ETGVTQSPTHLIKTRGQQVTLRCSSQSGHNTVSWYQQALGQGPQFIFQYYREEENGRGNFPPRFSGLQFPNYSSELNVNALELDDSALYLCASSLGLQTNTIYFGEGSWLTVV.